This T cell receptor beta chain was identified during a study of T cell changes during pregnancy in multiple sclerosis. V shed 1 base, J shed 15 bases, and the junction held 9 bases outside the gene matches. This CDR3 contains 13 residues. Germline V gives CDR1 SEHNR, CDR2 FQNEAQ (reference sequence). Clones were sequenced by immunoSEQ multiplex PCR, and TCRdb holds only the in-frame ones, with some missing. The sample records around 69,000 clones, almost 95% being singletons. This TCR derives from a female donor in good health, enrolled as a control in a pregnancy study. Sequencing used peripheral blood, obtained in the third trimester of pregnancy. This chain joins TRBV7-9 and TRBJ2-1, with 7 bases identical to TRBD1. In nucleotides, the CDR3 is TGTGCCAGCAGCTTAGATTCCCGTGGACAGGCGTTCTTC. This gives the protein CASSLDSRGQAFF.